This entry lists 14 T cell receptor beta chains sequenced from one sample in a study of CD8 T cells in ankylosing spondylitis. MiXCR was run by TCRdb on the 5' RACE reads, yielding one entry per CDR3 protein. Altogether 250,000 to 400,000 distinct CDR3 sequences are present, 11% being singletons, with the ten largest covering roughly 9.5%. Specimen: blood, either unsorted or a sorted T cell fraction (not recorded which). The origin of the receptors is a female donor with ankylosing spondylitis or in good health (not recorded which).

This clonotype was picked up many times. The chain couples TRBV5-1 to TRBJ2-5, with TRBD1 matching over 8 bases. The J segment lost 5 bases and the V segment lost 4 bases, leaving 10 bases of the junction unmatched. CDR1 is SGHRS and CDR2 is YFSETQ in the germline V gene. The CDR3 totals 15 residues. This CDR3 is CASSTGQGGLETQYF. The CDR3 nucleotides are TGCGCCAGCAGCACCGGACAGGGAGGATTGGAGACCCAGTACTTC.

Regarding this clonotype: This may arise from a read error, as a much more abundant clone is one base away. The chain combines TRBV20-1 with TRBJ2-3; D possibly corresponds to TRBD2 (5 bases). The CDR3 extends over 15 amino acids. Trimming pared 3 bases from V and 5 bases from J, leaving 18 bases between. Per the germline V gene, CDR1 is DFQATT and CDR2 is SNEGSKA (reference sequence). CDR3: CSASPEAYGIDTQYF. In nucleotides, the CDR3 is TGCAGTGCTAGCCCGGAGGCTTACGGCATAGATACGCAGTATTTT.

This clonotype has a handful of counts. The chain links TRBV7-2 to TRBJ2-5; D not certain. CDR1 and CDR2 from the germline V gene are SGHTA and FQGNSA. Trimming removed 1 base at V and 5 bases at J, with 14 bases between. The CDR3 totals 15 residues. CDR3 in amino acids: CASSLGSGLGETQYF. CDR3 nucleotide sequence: TGTGCCAGCAGCTTAGGGTCCGGGTTGGGCGAGACCCAGTACTTC.

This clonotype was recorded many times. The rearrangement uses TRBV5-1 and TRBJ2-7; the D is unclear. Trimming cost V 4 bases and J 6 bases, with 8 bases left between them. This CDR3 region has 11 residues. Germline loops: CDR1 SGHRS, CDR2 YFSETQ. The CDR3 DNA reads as TGCGCCAGCAGCGTCGGTATCGAGCAGTACTTC. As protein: CASSVGIEQYF.

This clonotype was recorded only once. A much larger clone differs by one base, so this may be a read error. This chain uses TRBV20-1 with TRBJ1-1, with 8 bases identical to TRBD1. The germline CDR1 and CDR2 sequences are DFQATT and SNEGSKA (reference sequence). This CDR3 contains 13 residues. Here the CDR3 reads CSATRGQDTEASF. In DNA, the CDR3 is TGCAGTGCTACCAGGGGGCAGGACACTGAAGCTTCCTTT.

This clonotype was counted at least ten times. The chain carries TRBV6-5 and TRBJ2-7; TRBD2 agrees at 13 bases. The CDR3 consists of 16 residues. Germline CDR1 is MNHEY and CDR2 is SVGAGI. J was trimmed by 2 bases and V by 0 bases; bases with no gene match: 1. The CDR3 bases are TGTGCCAGCAGTTACTCGGGACTAGCGGGAACCTACGAGCAGTACTTC. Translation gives CASSYSGLAGTYEQYF.

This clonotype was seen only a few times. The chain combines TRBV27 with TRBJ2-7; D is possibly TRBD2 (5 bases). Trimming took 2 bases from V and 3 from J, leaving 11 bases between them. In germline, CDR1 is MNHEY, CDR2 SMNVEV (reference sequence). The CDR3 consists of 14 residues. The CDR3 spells CASSLVGALYEQYF. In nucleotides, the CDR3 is TGTGCCAGCAGTTTAGTGGGAGCTCTCTACGAGCAGTACTTC.

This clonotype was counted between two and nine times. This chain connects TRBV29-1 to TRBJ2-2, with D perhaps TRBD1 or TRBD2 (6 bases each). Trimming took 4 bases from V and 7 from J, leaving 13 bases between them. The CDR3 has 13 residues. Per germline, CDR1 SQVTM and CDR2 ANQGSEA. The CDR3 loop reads CSVGGPGDGELFF. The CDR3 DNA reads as TGCAGCGTTGGGGGGCCGGGGGACGGGGAGCTGTTTTTT.

The CDR3 spells CASSLFQGAGGETQYF. The CDR3 DNA reads TGCGCCAGCAGCTTATTCCAGGGGGCCGGTGGAGAGACCCAGTACTTC. V gene TRBV5-1 combines with J gene TRBJ2-5; TRBD1 agrees at 8 bases. CDR1 and CDR2 from the germline V gene are SGHRS and YFSETQ. The CDR3 totals 16 residues. Trimming at V came to 2 bases and at J to 4 bases, leaving 10 bases not matched to a gene.

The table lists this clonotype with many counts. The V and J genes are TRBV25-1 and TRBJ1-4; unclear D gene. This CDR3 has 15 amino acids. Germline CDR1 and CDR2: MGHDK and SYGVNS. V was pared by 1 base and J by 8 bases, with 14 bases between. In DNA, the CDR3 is TGTGCCAGCAGTGAATCTAAGGACCCAGGAGAAAAACTGTTTTTT. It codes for CASSESKDPGEKLFF.

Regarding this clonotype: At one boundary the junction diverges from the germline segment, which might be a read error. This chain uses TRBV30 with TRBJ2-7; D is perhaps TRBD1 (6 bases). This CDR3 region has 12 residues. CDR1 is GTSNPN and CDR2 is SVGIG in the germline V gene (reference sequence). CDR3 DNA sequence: TGTGCCTGGAGAACAGGGCACTACGAGCTGTACTTC. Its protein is CAWRTGHYELYF.

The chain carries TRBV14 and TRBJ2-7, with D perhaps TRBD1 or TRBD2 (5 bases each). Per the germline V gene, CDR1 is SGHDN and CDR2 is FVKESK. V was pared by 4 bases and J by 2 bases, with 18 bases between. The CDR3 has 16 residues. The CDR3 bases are TGTGCCAGCAGCCCTCTTATGGGGGACGGTACCTACGAGCAGTACTTC. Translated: CASSPLMGDGTYEQYF.

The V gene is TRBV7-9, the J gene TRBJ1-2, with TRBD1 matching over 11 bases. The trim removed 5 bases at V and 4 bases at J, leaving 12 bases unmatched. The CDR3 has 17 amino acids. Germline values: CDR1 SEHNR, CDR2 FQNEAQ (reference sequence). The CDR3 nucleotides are TGTGCCAGCAGCCCGCGGACAGGGGGCGGCGAAGCCTATGGCTACACCTTC. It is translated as CASSPRTGGGEAYGYTF.

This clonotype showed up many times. Here the CDR3 reads CSAPLKGQPNYGYTF. The CDR3 region has the DNA TGCAGTGCTCCTCTTAAAGGACAGCCTAACTATGGCTACACCTTC. V gene TRBV20-1 combines with J gene TRBJ1-2, with a weak D call TRBD1 (6 bases). The CDR3 extends over 15 amino acids. From germline, CDR1 is DFQATT and CDR2 SNEGSKA (reference sequence). Trimming took 5 bases from V and 0 from J, leaving 16 bases between them.